The 21 T cell receptor beta chains presented below share a single source sample, sequenced in a study of shared clonotypes between healthy human individuals. The repertoire was sequenced with immunoSEQ multiplex PCR; TCRdb's copy has only in-frame clones and lacks some. Among 2 million or so clones, 95% were seen once, and the ten largest hold around 0.13%. Material: naive CD4+ T cells sorted from blood. As to subset: CD45RA+ positively selected. These TCRs come from a man between 18 and 29 years old in good health.

This chain connects TRBV29-1 to TRBJ1-1; D is uncertain. The V end was cut by 3 bases, the J end by 6 bases, with 14 bases between. The CDR3 extends over 13 amino acids. Germline V gives CDR1 SQVTM, CDR2 ANQGSEA. DNA of the CDR3: TGCAGCGTTGAGTCGAGGAAGGGCGCTGAAGCTTTCTTT. Protein: CSVESRKGAEAFF.

The rearrangement uses TRBV6-1 and TRBJ2-1, with a possible D match to TRBD2 (6 bases). Germline values: CDR1 MNHNS, CDR2 SASEGT. Trimming pared 6 bases from V and 5 bases from J, leaving 17 bases between. This CDR3 region has 15 residues. Written as DNA, the CDR3 is TGTGCCAGCAGAAAGGCAGGAGGGCTTAACAATGAGCAGTTCTTC. Protein sequence: CASRKAGGLNNEQFF.

This chain joins TRBV9 and TRBJ2-1; D may be TRBD1 (7 bases). CDR1 SGDLS and CDR2 YYNGEE come from the germline V gene. V was clipped by 4 bases and J by 7 bases, with 18 bases between them. CDR3 size: 15 residues. CDR3 coding DNA: TGTGCCAGCAGCCCCCGACAGGGTGCGGGGAATGAGCAGTTCTTC. Translating gives CASSPRQGAGNEQFF. Drawing the rest from reference TRBV9 and TRBJ2-1, the complete variable domain is DSGVTQTPKHLITATGQRVTLRCSPRSGDLSVYWYQQSLDQGLQFLIQYYNGEERAKGNILERFSAQQFPDLHSELNLSSLELGDSALYFCASSPRQGAGNEQFFGPGTRLTVL.

This chain links TRBV18 with TRBJ2-7; D gene uncertain. Per germline, CDR1 KGHSH and CDR2 LQKENI. V was cut by 1 base and J by 0 bases, with 13 bases left in between. There are 16 residues in the CDR3. This CDR3 is CASSPQPLKSSYEQYF. The DNA for the CDR3 is TGTGCCAGCTCACCACAGCCTCTTAAGAGCTCCTACGAGCAGTACTTC.

This chain connects TRBV19 to TRBJ1-2; D perhaps matches TRBD1 (5 bases). Per germline, CDR1 LNHDA and CDR2 SQIVND (reference sequence). The V and J ends lost 10 bases and 6 bases respectively, with 12 bases between them. The CDR3 has 11 amino acids. CDR3 DNA: TGTGCCACTGCCGTAGGGGATGGCTACACCTTC. Its protein product is CATAVGDGYTF.

The V call is TRBV5-4, the J call TRBJ2-1, with 7 bases matching TRBD1. The germline V gene has CDR1 SGHNT and CDR2 YYREEE (reference sequence). V trimming: 4 bases; J trimming: 0 bases; junction bases outside the gene matches: 7. This CDR3 spans 16 amino acids. CDR3 DNA sequence: TGTGCCAGCAGCCAATACAACAGGGGCTCCTACAATGAGCAGTTCTTC. Translating it yields CASSQYNRGSYNEQFF.

This clone was seen once. This chain joins TRBV7-8 and TRBJ2-1; maybe TRBD2 (6 bases). The germline CDR1 and CDR2 sequences are SGHVS and FQNEAQ. The CDR3 has 14 amino acids. V was pared by 7 bases and J by 0 bases, with 10 bases between. This CDR3 reads CASKAGSSYNEQFF. The CDR3 DNA reads as TGTGCCAGCAAAGCCGGGAGCTCCTACAATGAGCAGTTCTTC.

CDR3 amino acids: CSVVCRDRSGNTIYF. The CDR3 DNA reads TGCAGCGTTGTTTGTAGGGACCGTTCTGGAAACACCATATATTTT. The chain has TRBV29-1 and TRBJ1-3, with D perhaps TRBD1 (5 bases). V gave up 4 bases and J gave up 1 base, with 14 bases separating them. CDR1 SQVTM and CDR2 ANQGSEA come from the germline V gene. The CDR3 has 15 amino acids.

The rearrangement uses TRBV5-1 and TRBJ2-5; TRBD1 matches 8 bases. V was clipped by 1 base and J by 4 bases; unmatched bases: 6. CDR3 length: 15 amino acids. Germline V gene data show CDR1 as SGHRS and CDR2 as YFSETQ. For the CDR3, the DNA is TGCGCCAGCAGCTTGTCGGGGCAGGGGGCAGAGACCCAGTACTTC. This translates into CASSLSGQGAETQYF. The full variable domain, its missing parts supplied by reference TRBV5-1 and TRBJ2-5, is KAGVTQTPRYLIKTRGQQVTLSCSPISGHRSVSWYQQTPGQGLQFLFEYFSETQRNKGNFPGRFSGRQFSNSRSEMNVSTLELGDSALYLCASSLSGQGAETQYFGPGTRLLVL.

This clone was counted once. The chain employs TRBV5-6 and TRBJ2-1; 8 nucleotides match TRBD2. From germline, CDR1 is SGHDT and CDR2 YYEEEE. With V trimmed by 1 base and J by 4 bases, 13 bases remained unmatched. There are 18 residues in the CDR3. The CDR3 here is CASSLFTGGAGGYNEQFF. DNA for the CDR3: TGTGCCAGCAGCTTGTTTACAGGCGGCGCGGGAGGATACAATGAGCAGTTCTTC.

This clone was counted only a few times. This chain uses TRBV19 with TRBJ1-1; D not certain. The CDR3 has 15 amino acids. Germline CDR1 and CDR2: LNHDA and SQIVND (reference sequence). V lost 4 bases to trimming and J lost 1 base, with 13 bases between them. For the CDR3, the DNA is TGTGCCAGTAGTAAGGCGATGGGCGGGAACACTGAAGCTTTCTTT. Encoded protein: CASSKAMGGNTEAFF.

On this clone: The sample has other DNA sequences that encode this CDR3 too. The genes are TRBV19 and TRBJ2-7; D perhaps matches TRBD1 (6 bases). V gave up 5 bases and J gave up 2 bases, with 10 bases separating them. In germline, CDR1 is LNHDA, CDR2 SQIVND (reference sequence). CDR3 length equals 13 residues. The CDR3 region is CASSEQGTYEQYF. In DNA, the CDR3 is TGTGCCAGTAGTGAACAGGGTACCTACGAGCAGTACTTC. Full variable domain (rest looked up from reference TRBV19 and TRBJ2-7): DGGITQSPKYLFRKEGQNVTLSCEQNLNHDAMYWYRQDPGQGLRLIYYSQIVNDFQKGDIAEGYSVSREKKESFPLTVTSAQKNPTAFYLCASSEQGTYEQYFGPGTRLTVT.

The chain recombines TRBV30 with TRBJ2-3; 10 bases align to TRBD2. The CDR3 is 13 amino acids. The V gene end was trimmed by 8 bases and the J gene end by 3 bases; junction bases not matched to a gene: 5. Per the germline V gene, CDR1 is GTSNPN and CDR2 is SVGIG (reference sequence). CDR3: CARRTSGTDTQYF. The CDR3 DNA is TGTGCCAGACGGACTAGCGGAACAGATACGCAGTATTTT.

This sequence joins TRBV7-2 and TRBJ2-4, with 8 bases matching TRBD1. Germline V gene lookup returns CDR1 SGHTA and CDR2 FQGNSA. V lost 1 base and J lost 0; bases outside the gene matches: 5. The CDR3 contains 17 residues. This CDR3 reads CASSLGTGTLAKNIQYF. The CDR3 nucleotides read TGTGCCAGCAGCTTAGGGACAGGGACTCTAGCCAAAAACATTCAGTACTTC.

Worth noting for this clone: A single base separates this from a much larger clone, so it may be a read error. Other DNA variants within this sample encode the same CDR3. The rearrangement links TRBV2 to TRBJ2-1, with D unresolved. The CDR3 sequence is 11 residues long. The V end was cut by 3 bases, the J end by 7 bases, with 4 bases between. The germline CDR1 and CDR2 sequences are SNHLY and FYNNEI. The CDR3: CASSDRNEQFF. DNA of the CDR3: TGTGCCAGCAGTGACAGGAATGAGCAGTTCTTC.

V usage is TRBV2 and J usage is TRBJ2-3, with 9 bases aligning to TRBD2. The J segment lost 1 base and the V segment lost 9 bases, leaving 5 bases of the junction unmatched. Germline CDR1 reads SNHLY; CDR2 reads FYNNEI. This CDR3 has 14 residues. CDR3 in amino acids: CASKKREGTDTQYF. CDR3 sequence (DNA): TGTGCCAGTAAGAAGCGGGAGGGCACAGATACGCAGTATTTT.

This chain links TRBV18 with TRBJ1-3, with a weak D call TRBD1 (6 bases). The CDR3 consists of 17 residues. The V end was cut by 2 bases, the J end by 0 bases, with 14 bases between. Germline V gene lookup returns CDR1 KGHSH and CDR2 LQKENI. Here the CDR3 reads CASSPSIQGNSGNTIYF. As DNA, the CDR3 is TGTGCCAGCTCACCAAGTATCCAGGGGAACTCTGGAAACACCATATATTTT.

The chain is built from TRBV9 and TRBJ2-5, with 7 bases fitting TRBD2. This CDR3 is built from 16 residues. Losses at the gene ends were 4 bases for V and 2 bases for J; bases not matched to a gene: 11. Germline V lookup: CDR1 SGDLS, CDR2 YYNGEE. CDR3 amino acids: CASSSRGGRSQETQYF. In DNA, the CDR3 is TGTGCCAGCAGCTCCCGGGGCGGGAGATCTCAAGAGACCCAGTACTTC.

The gene calls are TRBV19 and TRBJ1-6; D uncertain. V lost 8 bases and J 7 bases, leaving 15 bases between the germline ends. CDR3 length: 14 amino acids. Germline-derived CDR1 and CDR2 are LNHDA and SQIVND (reference sequence). The CDR3 loop is CASLDAPGNSPLHF. CDR3 nucleotide sequence: TGTGCCAGTCTGGACGCTCCTGGGAATTCACCCCTCCACTTT.

This clone has only one observation. The chain has TRBV5-1 and TRBJ2-3, with 12 bases aligning to TRBD2. The ends lost 6 bases at V and 1 base at J; junction bases unmatched: 6. Germline CDR1 and CDR2: SGHRS and YFSETQ. CDR3 length: 16 amino acids. The DNA for the CDR3 is TGCGCCAGCACGGACGGACTAGCGGGACGCACAGATACGCAGTATTTT. This gives the protein CASTDGLAGRTDTQYF.

In its sample, this clone was seen once. The chain has TRBV4-1 and TRBJ2-7, with 10 nucleotides matching TRBD1. CDR3 length equals 15 residues. With V trimmed by 4 bases and J by 3 bases, 6 bases remained unmatched. CDR1 is MGHRA and CDR2 is YSYEKL in the germline V gene. This CDR3 reads CASSPRGTGVYEQYF. The CDR3 DNA reads TGCGCCAGCAGCCCGCGGGGGACAGGGGTCTACGAGCAGTACTTC.